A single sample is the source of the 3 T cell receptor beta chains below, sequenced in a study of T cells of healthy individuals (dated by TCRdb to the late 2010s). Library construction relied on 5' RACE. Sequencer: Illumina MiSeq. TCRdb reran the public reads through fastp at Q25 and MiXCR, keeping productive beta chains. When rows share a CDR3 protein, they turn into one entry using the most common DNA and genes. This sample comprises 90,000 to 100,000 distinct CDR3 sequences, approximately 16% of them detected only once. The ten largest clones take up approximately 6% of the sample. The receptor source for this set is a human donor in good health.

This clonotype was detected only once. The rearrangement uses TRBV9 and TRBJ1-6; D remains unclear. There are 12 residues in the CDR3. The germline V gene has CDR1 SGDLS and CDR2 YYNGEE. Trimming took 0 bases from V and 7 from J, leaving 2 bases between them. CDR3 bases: TGTGCCAGCAGCGTAGGGAATTCACCCCTCCACTTT. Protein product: CASSVGNSPLHF.

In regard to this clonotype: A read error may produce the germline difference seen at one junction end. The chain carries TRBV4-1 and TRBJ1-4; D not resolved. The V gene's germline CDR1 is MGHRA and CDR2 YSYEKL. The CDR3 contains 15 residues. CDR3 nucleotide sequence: TGCGCCAGCAGCCCCCGGACCCTGGGGAATGGAAAACTGTTTTTT. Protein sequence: CASSPRTLGNGKLFF.

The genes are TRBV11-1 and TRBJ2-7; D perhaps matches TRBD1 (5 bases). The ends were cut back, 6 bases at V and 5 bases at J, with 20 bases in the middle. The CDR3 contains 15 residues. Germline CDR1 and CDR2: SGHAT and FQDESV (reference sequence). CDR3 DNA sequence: TGTGCCAGCAGTCCAGCCCCGGGTCCAGGGAACGAGCAGTACTTC. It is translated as CASSPAPGPGNEQYF.